This T cell receptor (beta chain) appears in the sequencing data of a study of blood T cells in healthy people across ages. Study results and limitations: Diversity was higher, and naive CD4+ cells more numerous, in long-lived donors than in aged donors.

PCR was performed a second time for roughly 7 to 11 cycles using a sample-barcoded 5' primer and a J-beta primer mix. Every cDNA molecule bore a tag from a template-switch adaptor containing 12 random nucleotides. Each CDR3 protein gets one entry after TCRdb re-called the 5' RACE reads with MiXCR. The top ten hold roughly 30% of the sample, which has about 690,000 distinct CDR3 sequences, 40% to 45% seen once. Each donor was a healthy Caucasian individual from Russia, aged roughly 6 to 95. Regarding this clonotype: Its cognate antigen is unknown.

J lost 1 base, V lost 2 bases, and 5 bases had no gene match. The germline CDR1 and CDR2 sequences are KGHSH and LQKENI. The CDR3 totals 15 residues. The rearrangement links TRBV18 to TRBJ2-7; 7 positions match TRBD1. What was sequenced was blood. This TCR derives from an elderly man in good health. The CDR3 sequence is CASSPTGAGSYEQYF. CDR3 DNA: TGTGCCAGCTCACCAACAGGGGCCGGATCCTACGAGCAGTACTTC.